This T cell receptor (beta chain) came from a study of identical twins (dated by TCRdb to about 2016). For the study in its entirety: To test whether fetal clonotypes persist, this study deep-sequenced TCR alpha and beta repertoires from monozygotic twins, from unrelated adults of various ages, and from cord blood. To rule out contamination, the twin experiments were replicated at different times with different library preparation protocols. What the research found in general, with its limitations: Invariant T cells such as MAIT and iNKT could partly confound zero-insertion analyses, although diverse VJ usage argued against such confounding for most clonotypes. Abundant cord blood beta clonotypes carried fewer insertions; young adult naive repertoires showed a weaker similar trend, while memory repertoires showed none. Compared with coincidental sharing between unrelated individuals, out-of-frame TCR alpha sequences shared between twins had an excess of sequences with low generation probability. Out-of-frame TCR alpha sharing in monozygotic twins was systematically underestimated by recombination models, whereas sharing between unrelated individuals was in agreement with the recombination models. In beta out-of-frame sequences, excess twin sharing was weaker, because having fewer shared sequences lowered the signal-to-noise ratio. Because the same donors could not be followed over many years, the conclusions relied on cross-sectional statistical analysis.

Library generation was performed with 5' RACE. The sequencing machine was an Illumina HiSeq 2000. Template switching introduced a universal primer binding site; the final cDNA contained a unique molecular identifier, enabling accurate counting of TCR cDNA molecules. Specific primers in the conserved constant-segment region were used to synthesize first-strand cDNA for TCR alpha and beta chains. To control for contamination, every cDNA library carried two barcodes: a SMART-Mk sample barcode plus Illumina barcodes. TruSeq adapter sequences and Illumina sample barcodes were added in two successive PCR steps. Sequencing of the TCR alpha and beta cDNA libraries was done on the Illumina HiSeq platform using custom primers. On the authors' methods: Raw reads were processed with MiGEC to extract unique molecular identifiers, and MiXCR was used to determine CDR3 positions. For each individual, recombination models were inferred using an EM algorithm with the repgenHMM and IGoR tools. Shared clonotypes were analyzed with the tcR package in R, and sharing was normalized by the product of cloneset sizes. Out-of-frame nonproductive sequences were analyzed to study raw recombination free of thymic and clonal selection effects. TCRdb took the public reads, trimmed them with fastp at Q25, ran MiXCR for clone calling and kept in-frame beta chains. Records with the same CDR3 protein are collapsed into one entry carrying the most frequent genes and DNA. These V and J calls are TCRdb output, not the study's own analysis. Counted in this sample were around 100,000 distinct CDR3 sequences; 5.5% to 7% of them appeared once. Roughly 12% of the sample is in the top ten clones.

Only healthy Caucasian donors were included. Miltenyi CD45RO+ enrichment and human naive T-cell isolation kits were used to isolate memory (CD45RO+) and naive T cells from PBMC. This clonotype came up a few times. The target of this receptor is not known. No qualities accompany the bases; no much larger clone lies one base away. Counted from cysteine to phenylalanine, this CDR3 has 15 amino acids. Only CDR3 DNA remains: 45 bases, in frame from the first base. From a lookup of the germline V gene (reference sequence), CDR1 and CDR2 are SEHNR and FQNEAQ. V has 5 bases trimmed and J has 5 bases trimmed; junction bases matching no gene number 7.

The sequence was obtained from a woman in her 50s in good health. The chain couples TRBV7-9 to TRBJ2-1, and 9 junctional nucleotides match TRBD2. The sequencing sample was made of memory T cells sorted from blood. The sample's cell subset or site, from its label and the paper: CD45RO+ enriched T cells. The CDR3 here reads CASSLIAGVNNEQFF. At the DNA level, the sequence is TGTGCCAGCAGCCTCATAGCGGGAGTAAACAATGAGCAGTTCTTC.